Presented here are 25 T cell receptor beta chains from one specimen sequenced in a study of T cell changes during pregnancy in multiple sclerosis. Sequencing used immunoSEQ multiplex PCR; TCRdb keeps in-frame clones, though not all of them. The data contain 100,000 or so clones, about 94% of them singletons. Material: peripheral blood, obtained before pregnancy. These receptors were collected from a female donor with multiple sclerosis, enrolled in a pregnancy study.

J is TRBJ2-7 and V is TRBV15; 9 bases agree with TRBD1. CDR1 LNHNV and CDR2 YYDKDF come from the germline V gene (reference sequence). CDR3 length: 14 amino acids. The ends lost 3 bases at V and 2 bases at J; junction bases unmatched: 2. CDR3 DNA: TGTGCCACCAGCAGGAGACAGGGGGCCTACGAGCAGTACTTC. Translating it yields CATSRRQGAYEQYF. Full variable domain (rest looked up from reference TRBV15 and TRBJ2-7): DAMVIQNPRYQVTQFGKPVTLSCSQTLNHNVMYWYQQKSSQAPKLLFHYYDKDFNNEADTPDNFQSRRPNTSFCFLDIRSPGLGDTAMYLCATSRRQGAYEQYFGPGTRLTVT.

V is TRBV29-1 and J is TRBJ2-7; 7 nucleotides line up with TRBD2. V trimming: 4 bases; J trimming: 0 bases; junction bases outside the gene matches: 3. Germline loops: CDR1 SQVTM, CDR2 ANQGSEA. This CDR3 contains 13 residues. CDR3 sequence reads: CSVASGASYEQYF. The CDR3 coding sequence is TGCAGCGTTGCCAGCGGGGCCTCCTACGAGCAGTACTTC.

This sequence joins TRBV25-1 and TRBJ1-4, with D possibly TRBD1 on 5 matching bases. Germline V gene data show CDR1 as MGHDK and CDR2 as SYGVNS. The CDR3 covers 17 residues. V was trimmed by 1 base and J by 6 bases, leaving 18 bases between them. The CDR3 region is CASSESSPGPYYEKLFF. In DNA form, the CDR3 reads TGTGCCAGCAGTGAATCATCCCCAGGGCCTTATTATGAAAAACTGTTTTTT.

This sequence joins TRBV5-4 and TRBJ2-3; 7 bases are a match to TRBD1. This CDR3 spans 16 amino acids. The germline V gene has CDR1 SGHNT and CDR2 YYREEE (reference sequence). V lost 2 bases to trimming and J lost 0 bases; unmatched junction nucleotides: 6. CDR3: CASSLKATGSTDTQYF. CDR3 DNA sequence: TGTGCCAGCAGCTTAAAGGCGACAGGGAGCACAGATACGCAGTATTTT. Filled out from reference TRBV5-4 and TRBJ2-3, the complete variable domain reads ETGVTQSPTHLIKTRGQQVTLRCSSQSGHNTVSWYQQALGQGPQFIFQYYREEENGRGNFPPRFSGLQFPNYSSELNVNALELDDSALYLCASSLKATGSTDTQYFGPGTRLTVL.

The chain employs TRBV7-2 and TRBJ2-4, with TRBD2 matching over 9 bases. The CDR3 is 18 residues long. Per germline, CDR1 SGHTA and CDR2 FQGNSA. Germline trimming cut 1 base from V and 1 base from J; bases unmatched to any gene: 8. The CDR3 coding sequence is TGTGCCAGCAGCTTAGTCGGAGGGAGCGGGAGGGCCAAAAACATTCAGTACTTC. Translating gives CASSLVGGSGRAKNIQYF.

The chain has TRBV30 and TRBJ1-1, with 7 bases that match TRBD1. The germline V gene encodes CDR1 GTSNPN and CDR2 SVGIG (reference sequence). V trimming: 3 bases; J trimming: 0 bases; junction bases outside the gene matches: 1. The CDR3 runs 13 residues. CDR3 nucleotides: TGTGCCTGGAGGGGGACAGTGAACACTGAAGCTTTCTTT. Translated, it gives CAWRGTVNTEAFF.

The chain links TRBV6-5 to TRBJ2-3; maybe TRBD2 (6 bases). The CDR3 has 15 amino acids. Trimming removed 0 bases at V and 6 bases at J, with 13 bases between. Germline V lookup: CDR1 MNHEY, CDR2 SVGAGI. The CDR3 DNA sequence: TGTGCCAGCAGTTACTCTAGGTCTGCGGGGGATACGCAGTATTTT. It yields the protein CASSYSRSAGDTQYF.

This chain joins TRBV7-8 and TRBJ2-7, with TRBD1 matching 8 bases. Trimming cost V 6 bases and J 3 bases; bases outside gene matches: 7. The V gene's germline CDR1 is SGHVS and CDR2 FQNEAQ. The CDR3 runs 14 residues. The CDR3 loop reads CASRTGTGDYEQYF. CDR3 nucleotides: TGTGCCAGCAGGACCGGGACAGGAGACTACGAGCAGTACTTC.

The gene calls are TRBV11-2 and TRBJ2-1; a weak D match, TRBD1 (6 bases). Germline V gene data show CDR1 as SGHAT and CDR2 as FQNNGV. The CDR3 length is 15 residues. Trimming took 1 base from V and 6 from J, leaving 13 bases between them. CDR3 sequence: CASSLGDTMGNEQFF. CDR3 sequence (DNA): TGTGCCAGCAGCTTAGGGGACACGATGGGCAATGAGCAGTTCTTC.

The rearrangement joins TRBV5-5 to TRBJ2-7; 7 positions agree with TRBD2. Germline CDR1 SGHKS, CDR2 YYEKEE (reference sequence). The CDR3 is made up of 15 amino acids. V trimming: 4 bases; J trimming: 0 bases; junction bases outside the gene matches: 7. The CDR3 region has the DNA TGTGCCAGCAGCATAGCTAGCGGAAGCTCCTACGAGCAGTACTTC. This sequence encodes CASSIASGSSYEQYF.

This chain joins TRBV30 and TRBJ1-4; 10 bases agree with TRBD1. J lost 3 bases, V lost 2 bases, and 15 bases had no gene match. CDR1 and CDR2 (germline): GTSNPN, SVGIG (reference sequence). The CDR3 runs 19 residues. The DNA of the CDR3 is TGTGCCTGGAGTTCCGGGACAGGGGTGTATAGAAGGTCTAATGAAAAACTGTTTTTT. Protein sequence: CAWSSGTGVYRRSNEKLFF.

J is TRBJ2-4 and V is TRBV7-2; D perhaps matches TRBD2 (5 bases). This CDR3 is built from 12 residues. Between the trimmed V and J ends, which lost 2 bases and 9 bases, there was a span of 8 bases. The germline V gene encodes CDR1 SGHTA and CDR2 FQGNSA. The chain's CDR3 is CASSLYGSIQYF. The DNA of the CDR3 is TGTGCCAGCAGCTTATATGGGAGCATTCAGTACTTC. The variable domain in full, with the rest retrieved from reference TRBV7-2 and TRBJ2-4, is GAGVSQSPSNKVTEKGKDVELRCDPISGHTALYWYRQSLGQGLEFLIYFQGNSAPDKSGLPSDRFSAERTGGSVSTLTIQRTQQEDSAVYLCASSLYGSIQYFGAGTRLSVL.

The chain joins TRBV11-2 to TRBJ2-2; TRBD2 might be the D (5 bases). Looked up from germline, CDR1 is SGHAT and CDR2 is FQNNGV. The ends were cut back, 5 bases at V and 5 bases at J, with 9 bases in the middle. This CDR3 is built from 13 residues. Written as DNA, the CDR3 is TGTGCCAGCAGCCTAACTAGAACCGGGGAGCTGTTTTTT. Translated: CASSLTRTGELFF.

CDR3: CACTGTGGGYTF. CDR3 coding DNA: TGTGCCTGTACCGGGACAGGGGGTGGCTACACCTTC. This chain joins TRBV30 and TRBJ1-2, with TRBD1 identical over 11 bases. V lost 6 bases, J lost 7 bases, and 4 bases stayed unmatched. Germline V gene sequence: CDR1 GTSNPN, CDR2 SVGIG (reference sequence). The CDR3 contains 12 residues. Full variable domain (remainder filled in from reference TRBV30 and TRBJ1-2): SQTIHQWPATLVQPVGSPLSLECTVEGTSNPNLYWYRQAAGRGLQLLFYSVGIGQISSEVPQNLSASRPQDRQFILSSKKLLLSDSGFYLCACTGTGGGYTFGSGTRLTVV.

The chain carries TRBV4-1 and TRBJ2-5; maybe TRBD2 (6 bases). V dropped 4 bases and J dropped 5 bases, with 11 bases sitting between them. Germline V gene lookup returns CDR1 MGHRA and CDR2 YSYEKL. This CDR3 region has 13 residues. The CDR3 here is CASSRLEGETQYF. CDR3 bases: TGCGCCAGCAGCCGACTAGAAGGGGAGACCCAGTACTTC.

The rearrangement links TRBV12-5 to TRBJ2-2; a weak D match, TRBD1 (6 bases). V lost 5 bases and J lost 0, with 10 bases in between. The CDR3 extends over 15 amino acids. Germline assignment: CDR1 LGHNT and CDR2 FRNRAP. CDR3 in amino acids: CASGAGQSNTGELFF. CDR3 in DNA: TGTGCTAGTGGTGCCGGACAGTCGAACACCGGGGAGCTGTTTTTT. The full variable domain, rest sourced from reference TRBV12-5 and TRBJ2-2, is DARVTQTPRHKVTEMGQEVTMRCQPILGHNTVFWYRQTMMQGLELLAYFRNRAPLDDSGMPKDRFSAEMPDATLATLKIQPSEPRDSAVYFCASGAGQSNTGELFFGEGSRLTVL.

The rearrangement links TRBV9 to TRBJ2-4; TRBD2 matches 9 bases. The J segment lost 7 bases and the V segment lost 4 bases, leaving 12 bases of the junction unmatched. CDR3 length: 16 amino acids. The germline CDR1 and CDR2 sequences are SGDLS and YYNGEE. As DNA, the CDR3 is TGTGCCAGCAGCCCCCGACTAGCGGAGAGGGACAACATTCAGTACTTC. The encoded protein is CASSPRLAERDNIQYF.

The chain links TRBV18 to TRBJ2-4; 7 bases fit TRBD2. The CDR3 contains 15 residues. V gave up 5 bases and J gave up 4 bases; unmatched junction bases: 8. Germline loops: CDR1 KGHSH, CDR2 LQKENI. The CDR3 DNA reads as TGTGCCAGCTCATCCGCCCTAGCGGAGAAAAACATTCAGTACTTC. Translation gives CASSSALAEKNIQYF.

The sample holds one count of this clone. V is TRBV6-5 and J is TRBJ1-1; D unresolved. V lost 6 bases and J 1 base, leaving 9 bases between the germline ends. The CDR3 length is 13 residues. The germline V gene has CDR1 MNHEY and CDR2 SVGAGI. DNA for the CDR3: TGTGCCAGCAGCGATACAGAGAACACTGAAGCTTTCTTT. This sequence encodes CASSDTENTEAFF.

The chain combines TRBV29-1 with TRBJ2-2; TRBD1 matches 10 bases. CDR1 and CDR2 (germline): SQVTM, ANQGSEA. V was pared by 4 bases and J by 7 bases, with 3 bases of the junction left unmatched. This CDR3 has 13 amino acids. The CDR3 DNA is TGCAGCGTTGTGGGACAGGGGAACGGGGAGCTGTTTTTT. It encodes CSVVGQGNGELFF.

This clone was recorded only once. This chain uses TRBV27 with TRBJ2-1, with D possibly being TRBD2 (6 bases). The V end lost 6 bases, the J end lost 4 bases, and 13 bases lay between the germline ends. This CDR3 region has 14 residues. In germline, CDR1 is MNHEY, CDR2 SMNVEV (reference sequence). The CDR3 nucleotides read TGTGCCAGCAGCTTCGGGAGATCGTACAATGAGCAGTTCTTC. Translation gives CASSFGRSYNEQFF.

J is TRBJ2-2 and V is TRBV28; D is unresolved. In germline, CDR1 is MDHEN, CDR2 SYDVKM. The V end was cut by 4 bases, the J end by 5 bases, with 11 bases between. The CDR3 has 14 residues. CDR3 sequence (DNA): TGTGCCAGCAGTTACAGCAGAGTTACCGGGGAGCTGTTTTTT. As protein: CASSYSRVTGELFF.

This chain links TRBV6-1 with TRBJ2-2, with 7 bases lining up with TRBD1. J was trimmed by 3 bases and V by 8 bases; bases with no gene match: 6. The germline V gene has CDR1 MNHNS and CDR2 SASEGT. This CDR3 contains 14 residues. The CDR3 DNA is TGTGCCAGCGCCCGGGACAGAGACACCGGGGAGCTGTTTTTT. The encoded protein is CASARDRDTGELFF.

The chain is built from TRBV7-6 and TRBJ2-5; 7 nucleotides agree with TRBD2. Germline assignment: CDR1 SGHVS and CDR2 FNYEAQ. CDR3 length equals 14 residues. Trimming cost V 8 bases and J 2 bases; bases outside gene matches: 8. The CDR3 region is CASSNGGMQETQYF. The CDR3 DNA reads as TGTGCCAGCTCAAACGGGGGGATGCAAGAGACCCAGTACTTC.

The chain combines TRBV7-2 with TRBJ2-7; D ambiguous. The CDR3 sequence is 12 residues long. CDR1 is SGHTA and CDR2 is FQGNSA in the germline V gene. The germline V and J ends were trimmed by 3 bases and 3 bases, with 6 bases remaining between them. CDR3 loop: CASSFPRYEQYF. CDR3 coding DNA: TGTGCCAGCAGCTTCCCCCGCTACGAGCAGTACTTC.